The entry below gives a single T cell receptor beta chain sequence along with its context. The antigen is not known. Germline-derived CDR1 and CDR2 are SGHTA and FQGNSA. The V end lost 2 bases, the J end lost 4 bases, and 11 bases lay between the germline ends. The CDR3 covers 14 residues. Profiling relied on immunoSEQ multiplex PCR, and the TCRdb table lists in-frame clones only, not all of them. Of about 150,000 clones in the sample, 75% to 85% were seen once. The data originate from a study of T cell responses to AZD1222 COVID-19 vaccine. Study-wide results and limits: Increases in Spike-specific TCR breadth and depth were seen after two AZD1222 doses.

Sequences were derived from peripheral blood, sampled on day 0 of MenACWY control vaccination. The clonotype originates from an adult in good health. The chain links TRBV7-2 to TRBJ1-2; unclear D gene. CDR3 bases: TGTGCCAGCAGCTTAACACAGTCAAGCTATGGCTACACCTTC. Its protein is CASSLTQSSYGYTF.